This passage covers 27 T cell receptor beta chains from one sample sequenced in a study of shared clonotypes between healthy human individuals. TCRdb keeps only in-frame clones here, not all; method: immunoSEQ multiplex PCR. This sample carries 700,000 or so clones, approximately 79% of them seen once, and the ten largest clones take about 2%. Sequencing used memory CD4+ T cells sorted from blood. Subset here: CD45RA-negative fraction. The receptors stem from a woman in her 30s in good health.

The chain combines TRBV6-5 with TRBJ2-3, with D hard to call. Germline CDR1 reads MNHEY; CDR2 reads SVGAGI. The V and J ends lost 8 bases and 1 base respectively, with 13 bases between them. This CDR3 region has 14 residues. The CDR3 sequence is CASGQLRGTDTQYF. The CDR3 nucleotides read TGTGCCAGCGGTCAGCTCCGCGGCACAGATACGCAGTATTTT.

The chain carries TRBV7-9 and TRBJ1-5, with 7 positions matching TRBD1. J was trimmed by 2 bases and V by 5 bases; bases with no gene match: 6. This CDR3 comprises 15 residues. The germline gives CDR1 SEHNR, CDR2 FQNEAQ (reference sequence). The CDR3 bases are TGTGCCAGCAGCAATCAGGGGGAGGGCAATCAGCCCCAGCATTTT. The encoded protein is CASSNQGEGNQPQHF.

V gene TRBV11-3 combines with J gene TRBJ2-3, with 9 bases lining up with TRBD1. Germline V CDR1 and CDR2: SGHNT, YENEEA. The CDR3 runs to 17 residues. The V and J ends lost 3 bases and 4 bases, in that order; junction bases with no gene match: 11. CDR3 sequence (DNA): TGTGCCAGCAGCTTCAGGACAGGGGATTCTCGGGCAGATACGCAGTATTTT. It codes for CASSFRTGDSRADTQYF.

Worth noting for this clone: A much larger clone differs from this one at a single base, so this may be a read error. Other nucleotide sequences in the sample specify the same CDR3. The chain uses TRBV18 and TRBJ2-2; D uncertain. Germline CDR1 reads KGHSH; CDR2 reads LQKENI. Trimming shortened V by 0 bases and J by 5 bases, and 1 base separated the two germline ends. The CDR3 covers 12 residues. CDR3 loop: CASSPPTGELFF. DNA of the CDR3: TGTGCCAGCTCACCACCGACCGGGGAGCTGTTTTTT.

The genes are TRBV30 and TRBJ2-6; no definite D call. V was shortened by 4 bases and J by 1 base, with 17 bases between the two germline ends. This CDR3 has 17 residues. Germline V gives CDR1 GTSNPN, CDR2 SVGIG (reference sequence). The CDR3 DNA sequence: TGTGCCTGGATGCTGGTCCGCGCGATGTCTGGGGCCAACGTCCTGACTTTC. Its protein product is CAWMLVRAMSGANVLTF.

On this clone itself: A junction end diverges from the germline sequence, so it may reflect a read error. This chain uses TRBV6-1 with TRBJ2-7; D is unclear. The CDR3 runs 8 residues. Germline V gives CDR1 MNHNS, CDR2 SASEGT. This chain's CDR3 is CASSDRHF. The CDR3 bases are TGTGCCAGCAGTGATCGGCACTTC.

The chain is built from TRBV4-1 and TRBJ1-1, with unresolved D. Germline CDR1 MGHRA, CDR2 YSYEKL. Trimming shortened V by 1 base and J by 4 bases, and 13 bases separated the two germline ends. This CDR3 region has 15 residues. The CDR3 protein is CASSQVPTRSTEAFF. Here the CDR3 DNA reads TGCGCCAGCAGCCAAGTCCCGACCAGGAGCACTGAAGCTTTCTTT.

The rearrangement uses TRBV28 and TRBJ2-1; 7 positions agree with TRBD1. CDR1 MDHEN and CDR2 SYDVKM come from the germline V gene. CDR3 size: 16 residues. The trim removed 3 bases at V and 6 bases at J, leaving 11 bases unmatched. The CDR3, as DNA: TGTGCCAGCAGTTTTCGCCAAACTCAGGGGGTCAATGAGCAGTTCTTC. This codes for CASSFRQTQGVNEQFF.

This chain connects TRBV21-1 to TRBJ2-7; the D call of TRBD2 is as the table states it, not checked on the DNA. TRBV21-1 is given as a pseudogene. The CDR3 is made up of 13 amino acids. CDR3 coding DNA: TGTGCGGAAGGGCTAGCGGGAGGAGGCGAGCAGTACTTC. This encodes CAEGLAGGGEQYF.

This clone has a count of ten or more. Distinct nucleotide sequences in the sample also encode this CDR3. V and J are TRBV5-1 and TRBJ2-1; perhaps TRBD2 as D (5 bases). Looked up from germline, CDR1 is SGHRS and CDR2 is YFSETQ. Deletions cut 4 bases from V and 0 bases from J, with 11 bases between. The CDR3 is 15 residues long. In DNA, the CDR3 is TGCGCCAGCAGCGTGGACTCTAGCTCCTACAATGAGCAGTTCTTC. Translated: CASSVDSSSYNEQFF.

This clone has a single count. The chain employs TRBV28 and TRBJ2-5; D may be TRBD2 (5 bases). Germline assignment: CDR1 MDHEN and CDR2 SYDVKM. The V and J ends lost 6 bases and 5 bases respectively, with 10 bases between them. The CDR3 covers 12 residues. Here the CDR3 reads CASSEGFETQYF. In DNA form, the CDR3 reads TGTGCCAGCAGCGAGGGTTTCGAGACCCAGTACTTC.

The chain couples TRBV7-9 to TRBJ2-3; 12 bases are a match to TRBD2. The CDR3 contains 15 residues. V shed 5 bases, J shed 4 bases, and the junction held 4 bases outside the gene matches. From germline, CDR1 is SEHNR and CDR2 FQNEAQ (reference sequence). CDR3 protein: CASSNLAGGSDTQYF. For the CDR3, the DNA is TGTGCCAGCAGCAACCTAGCGGGAGGGTCAGATACGCAGTATTTT.

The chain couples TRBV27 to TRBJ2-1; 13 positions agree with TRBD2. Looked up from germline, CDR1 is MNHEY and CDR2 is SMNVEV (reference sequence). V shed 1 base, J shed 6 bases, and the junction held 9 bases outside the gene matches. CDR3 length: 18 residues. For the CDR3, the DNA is TGTGCCAGCAGTTTATTCCGGGGACTAGCGGGACGGAGCAATGAGCAGTTCTTC. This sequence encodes CASSLFRGLAGRSNEQFF.

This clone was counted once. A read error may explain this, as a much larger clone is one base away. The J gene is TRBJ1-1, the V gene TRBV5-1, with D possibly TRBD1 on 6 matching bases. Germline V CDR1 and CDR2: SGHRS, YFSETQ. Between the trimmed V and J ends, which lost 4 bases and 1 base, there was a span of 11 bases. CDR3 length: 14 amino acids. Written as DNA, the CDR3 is TGCGCCAGCAGCATGGGACACGAGAACACTGAAGCTTTCTTT. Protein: CASSMGHENTEAFF.

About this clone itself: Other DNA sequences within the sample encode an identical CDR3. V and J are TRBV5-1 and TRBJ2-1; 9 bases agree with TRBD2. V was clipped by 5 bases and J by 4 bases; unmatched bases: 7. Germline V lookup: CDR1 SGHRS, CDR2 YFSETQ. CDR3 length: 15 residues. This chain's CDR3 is CASSVSSGSYNEQFF. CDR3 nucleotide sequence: TGCGCCAGCAGTGTGAGTAGCGGGAGTTACAATGAGCAGTTCTTC. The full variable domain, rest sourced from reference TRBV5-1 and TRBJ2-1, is KAGVTQTPRYLIKTRGQQVTLSCSPISGHRSVSWYQQTPGQGLQFLFEYFSETQRNKGNFPGRFSGRQFSNSRSEMNVSTLELGDSALYLCASSVSSGSYNEQFFGPGTRLTVL.

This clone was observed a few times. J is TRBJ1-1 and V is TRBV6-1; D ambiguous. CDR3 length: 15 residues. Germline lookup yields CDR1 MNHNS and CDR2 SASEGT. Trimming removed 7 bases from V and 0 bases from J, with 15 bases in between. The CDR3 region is CASTTGIFMNTEAFF. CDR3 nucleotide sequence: TGTGCCAGCACTACCGGAATTTTCATGAACACTGAAGCTTTCTTT.

The CDR3 reads CASASGGAYEQYF. The CDR3 DNA is TGTGCCAGCGCTTCGGGGGGCGCGTACGAGCAGTACTTC. The V call is TRBV6-1, the J call TRBJ2-7; weak D call: TRBD2 (7 bases). Per germline, CDR1 MNHNS and CDR2 SASEGT. The V and J ends lost 8 bases and 4 bases respectively, with 15 bases between them. The CDR3 consists of 13 residues.

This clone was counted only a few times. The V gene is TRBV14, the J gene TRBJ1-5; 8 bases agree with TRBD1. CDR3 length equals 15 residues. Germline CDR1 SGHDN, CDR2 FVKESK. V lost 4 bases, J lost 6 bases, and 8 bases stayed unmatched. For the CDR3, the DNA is TGTGCCAGCAGCCGAGGACAGGGAGTTGCTCAGCCCCAGCATTTT. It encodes CASSRGQGVAQPQHF.

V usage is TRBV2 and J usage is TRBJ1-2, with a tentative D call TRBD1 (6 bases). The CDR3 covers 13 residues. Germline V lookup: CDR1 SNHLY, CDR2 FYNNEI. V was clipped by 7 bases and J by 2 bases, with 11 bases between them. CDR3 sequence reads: CASIRGGNYGYTF. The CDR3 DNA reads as TGTGCCAGCATCAGGGGTGGGAACTATGGCTACACCTTC.

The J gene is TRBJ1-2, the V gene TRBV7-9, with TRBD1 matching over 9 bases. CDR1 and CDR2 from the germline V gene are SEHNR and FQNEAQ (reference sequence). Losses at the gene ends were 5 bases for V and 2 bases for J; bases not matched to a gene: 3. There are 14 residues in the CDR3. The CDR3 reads CASSHTGGNYGYTF. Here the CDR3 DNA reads TGTGCCAGCAGCCACACAGGGGGCAACTATGGCTACACCTTC.

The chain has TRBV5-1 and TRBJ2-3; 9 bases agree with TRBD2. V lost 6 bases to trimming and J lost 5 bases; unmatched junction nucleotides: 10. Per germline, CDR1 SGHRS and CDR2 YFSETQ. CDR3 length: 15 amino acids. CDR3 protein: CASNLAGVRGDTQYF. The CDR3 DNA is TGCGCCAGCAACTTAGCGGGAGTTCGGGGAGATACGCAGTATTTT.

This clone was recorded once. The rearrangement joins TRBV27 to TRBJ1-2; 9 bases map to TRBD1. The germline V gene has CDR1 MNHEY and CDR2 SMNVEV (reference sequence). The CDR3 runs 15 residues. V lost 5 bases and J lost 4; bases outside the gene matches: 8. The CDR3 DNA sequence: TGTGCCAGCAGTACAGCCGGGACAGGGCTCTATGGCTACACCTTC. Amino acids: CASSTAGTGLYGYTF.

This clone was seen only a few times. The CDR3 bases are TGTGCCACCAGCAGAGCGGGTGAGACTTCCTACAATGAGCAGTTCTTC. Its translation: CATSRAGETSYNEQFF. The rearrangement uses TRBV15 and TRBJ2-1; D is uncertain. From germline, CDR1 is LNHNV and CDR2 YYDKDF (reference sequence). Trimming took off 1 base at V and 1 base at J, with 11 bases between the two ends. CDR3 length equals 16 residues.

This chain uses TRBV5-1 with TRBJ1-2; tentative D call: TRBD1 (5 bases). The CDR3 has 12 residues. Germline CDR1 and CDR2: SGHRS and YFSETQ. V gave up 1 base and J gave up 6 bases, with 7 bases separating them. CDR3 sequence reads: CASSLMGDGYTF. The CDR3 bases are TGCGCCAGCAGCTTGATGGGGGATGGCTACACCTTC.

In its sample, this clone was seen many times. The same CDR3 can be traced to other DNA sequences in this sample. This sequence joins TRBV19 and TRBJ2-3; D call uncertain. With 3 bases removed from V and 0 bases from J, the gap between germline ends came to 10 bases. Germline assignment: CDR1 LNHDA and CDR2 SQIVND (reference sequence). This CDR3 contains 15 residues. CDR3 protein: CASSIGTASTDTQYF. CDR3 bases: TGTGCCAGTAGTATTGGAACTGCTAGCACAGATACGCAGTATTTT.

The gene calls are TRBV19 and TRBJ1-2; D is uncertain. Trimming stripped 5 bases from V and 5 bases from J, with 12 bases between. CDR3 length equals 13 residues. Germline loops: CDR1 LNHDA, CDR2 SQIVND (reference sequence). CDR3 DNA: TGTGCCAGTAGTTCCGGCGGGTTATATGGCTACACCTTC. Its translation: CASSSGGLYGYTF.

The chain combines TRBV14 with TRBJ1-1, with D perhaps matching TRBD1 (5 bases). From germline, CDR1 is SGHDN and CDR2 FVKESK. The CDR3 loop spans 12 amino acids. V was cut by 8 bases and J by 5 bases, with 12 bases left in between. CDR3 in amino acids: CASEGRGTEAFF. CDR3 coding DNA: TGTGCCAGCGAGGGGAGAGGAACTGAAGCTTTCTTT. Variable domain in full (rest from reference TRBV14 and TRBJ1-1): EAGVTQFPSHSVIEKGQTVTLRCDPISGHDNLYWYRRVMGKEIKFLLHFVKESKQDESGMPNNRFLAERTGGTYSTLKVQPAELEDSGVYFCASEGRGTEAFFGQGTRLTVV.